Listed below are T cell receptor beta chains from one sample, sequenced in a study of cytomegalovirus exposure and HLA in healthy donors. Generated by immunoSEQ multiplex PCR, the TCRdb table keeps only in-frame clones and is missing some. This sample has under 200,000 clones, with roughly 80% found just once. The sample was PBMCs. All receptors derive from a woman aged 18-29 years in good health and CMV-seronegative. CDR3s include the opening cysteine and the closing phenylalanine or tryptophan. A D gene is named only where the DNA matches it firmly. Some rows have no size entry. The others give once, few or many, or a class for an expanded clone.

cdr3_aa cdr3_nt clone_size d_call j_call v_call
CASSPGLASGTQYF TGCGCCAGCAGTCCGGGACTAGCTTCGGGTACGCAGTATTTT - TRBD2 TRBJ2-3 TRBV10-1
CATSDWTGGTEAFF TGTGCCACCAGCGATTGGACAGGGGGCACTGAAGCTTTCTTT - TRBD1 TRBJ1-1 TRBV15
CASSLDQGNQPQHF TGTGCCAGCAGCTTAGATCAGGGCAATCAGCCCCAGCATTTT many - TRBJ1-5 TRBV7-2
CASRPPRTGIGTQYF TGTGCCAGCAGACCACCTCGGACAGGGATCGGGACCCAGTACTTC - TRBD1 TRBJ2-5 TRBV6-1
CASSLARPSGSHEQYF TGTGCCAGCAGCTTAGCGCGCCCTAGCGGGAGTCACGAGCAGTACTTC - TRBD2 TRBJ2-7 TRBV7-2
CASSSGGIYEQYF TGTGCCAGCAGCTCAGGGGGGATCTACGAGCAGTACTTC - - TRBJ2-7 TRBV5-4
CASSPDRGTTEAFF TGTGCCAGCAGCCCAGACAGGGGCACCACTGAAGCTTTCTTT - TRBD1 TRBJ1-1 TRBV5-4
CAWSVLENTEAFF TGTGCCTGGAGTGTACTAGAGAACACTGAAGCTTTCTTT - - TRBJ1-1 TRBV30
CSVEDLGLADNEQFF TGCAGCGTTGAAGATCTTGGACTAGCGGACAATGAGCAGTTCTTC - TRBD2 TRBJ2-1 TRBV29-1
CASSQEPAGFTEKLFF TGCGCCAGCAGCCAAGAACCAGCAGGGTTTACTGAAAAACTGTTTTTT - - TRBJ1-4 TRBV4-1
CASSIGTDLNEQFF TGTGCCAGTAGTATAGGGACAGACTTGAATGAGCAGTTCTTC - - TRBJ2-1 TRBV19
CASSLGGTYTQYF TGTGCCAGCAGCTTAGGCGGGACGTATACGCAGTATTTT - - TRBJ2-3 TRBV7-2
CASSGSRTRWETQYF TGTGCCAGCAGCGGATCAAGGACACGGTGGGAGACCCAGTACTTC once - TRBJ2-5 TRBV9
CAGSSTFRGASGGYTF TGTGCCGGCAGTTCTACTTTCAGGGGCGCTTCGGGTGGCTACACCTTC - - TRBJ1-2 TRBV28
CASSGLAGINEQFF TGTGCCAGCAGCGGACTAGCGGGAATTAATGAGCAGTTCTTC - TRBD2 TRBJ2-1 TRBV5-5
CASSLEREGEDEQYF TGTGCCAGCAGTTTAGAGAGGGAAGGGGAGGACGAGCAGTACTTC - - TRBJ2-7 TRBV28
CASSYYGTEYGYGYTF TGTGCCAGCAGTTACTACGGGACAGAGTATGGCTATGGCTACACCTTC - TRBD1 TRBJ1-2 TRBV6-5
CASSLSEGETNYGYTF TGTGCCAGCAGTTTGTCCGAGGGGGAAACTAACTATGGCTACACCTTC - - TRBJ1-2 TRBV6-5
CATSRDTSSGNTIYF TGTGCCACCAGCAGGGACACCAGCTCTGGAAACACCATATATTTT once - TRBJ1-3 TRBV15